Given below is one T cell receptor beta chain in context. The record originates from a study of shared clonotypes between healthy human individuals. Repertoires were generated with immunoSEQ multiplex PCR, while TCRdb's copy carries only in-frame clones and drops some. In the table there are just over 2,000,000 clones, 95% of which are singletons. None of the donors, who were healthy HIV-negative adults, had recently had acute infections or vaccinations. Germline assignment: CDR1 MNHEY and CDR2 SVGAGI. This CDR3 region has 14 residues. V was trimmed by 5 bases and J by 7 bases, leaving 16 bases between them.

Sequences were obtained from naive CD4+ T cells sorted from blood. Subset reported: CD45RA+ positively selected. The chain uses TRBV6-5 and TRBJ2-3; perhaps TRBD2 as D (5 bases). The origin of this receptor is a man in his late teens or twenties in good health. CDR3 sequence reads: CASSPPGKHNTQYF. In DNA, the CDR3 is TGTGCCAGCAGTCCTCCCGGGAAGCATAATACGCAGTATTTT.